The source of this T cell receptor (beta chain) is a study of cytomegalovirus exposure and HLA in healthy donors. In regard to this clone: What it binds is unknown. Other DNA sequences in this specimen translate into the identical CDR3.

PCR was performed using 60 Vbeta and 13 Jbeta primers. TCRdb keeps only in-frame clones here, not all; method: immunoSEQ multiplex PCR. Here the sample spans approximately 190,000 clones, around 81% being singletons. Study results and limitations: In a later analysis, TCR beta V- and J-gene trimming was associated with a missense DCLRE1C variant. HLA alleles were associated with 18,000 or so TCR beta sequences in a later analysis at 0.05 false discovery rate.

The trim removed 3 bases at V and 2 bases at J, leaving 7 bases unmatched. This CDR3 is 16 amino acids long. Germline CDR1 reads SGDLS; CDR2 reads YYNGEE. V usage is TRBV9 and J usage is TRBJ2-2; 7 nucleotides agree with TRBD2. Sample: PBMCs. The source of this sequence is a woman younger than 35 in good health and CMV-seropositive. The CDR3 reads CASSAQSGENTGELFF. In nucleotides, the CDR3 is TGTGCCAGCAGCGCGCAGAGCGGGGAAAACACCGGGGAGCTGTTTTTT.